These 2 T cell receptor beta chains originate from one sample sequenced in a study of T-cell memory formation after mild COVID-19. Each CDR3 protein gets one entry after TCRdb re-called the 5' RACE reads with MiXCR. Of 250,000 or so distinct CDR3 sequences in the sample, more than 15% were seen once. The sample consisted of PBMCs or a T cell subset sorted from them (not recorded which). These receptors originate from a man aged 18 to 29 who had mild COVID-19 (a few samples of this study predate the infection). Cell type and time point are not known.

This clonotype was recorded a few times. The chain links TRBV5-5 to TRBJ2-2; D is perhaps TRBD2 (7 bases). This CDR3 spans 16 amino acids. Germline CDR1 is SGHKS and CDR2 is YYEKEE (reference sequence). V shed 0 bases and J shed 7 bases, with 16 bases lying between them. CDR3 residues: CASSLEGGGRNGELFF. As DNA, the CDR3 is TGTGCCAGCAGCTTGGAAGGGGGGGGCCGGAACGGGGAGCTGTTTTTT.

This clonotype was counted a few times. The J gene is TRBJ1-1, the V gene TRBV4-3; 7 bases are shared with TRBD1. CDR1 is LGHNA, CDR2 YSLEER, per germline. The CDR3 totals 15 residues. V lost 3 bases and J lost 3; bases outside the gene matches: 7. In DNA, the CDR3 is TGCGCCAGCAGCCAGGCCAGGGGGGGTCACACTGAAGCTTTCTTT. Translated: CASSQARGGHTEAFF.